The T cell receptor (beta chain) under discussion was sequenced for a study of blood T cell repertoires in COVID-19. At the level of the study: Whether acute or convalescent, the COVID-19 samples came from the United States, Italy and Spain.

The CDR3 runs to 15 residues. The V and J ends lost 3 bases and 6 bases respectively, with 15 bases between them. Germline CDR1 reads MNHEY; CDR2 reads SVGAGI. Assay used: immunoSEQ multiplex PCR; TCRdb lists only in-frame clones, some missing. Of 300,000 to 450,000 clones listed, less than 85% are singletons. The sample consisted of peripheral blood. The chain recombines TRBV6-5 with TRBJ1-5; possibly TRBD1 for D (6 bases). The sequence derives from a woman aged 18-29 years with acute or convalescent COVID-19. The CDR3 here is CASSYALGGGQPQHF. The CDR3 DNA reads as TGTGCCAGCAGTTATGCCCTAGGGGGTGGTCAGCCCCAGCATTTT.